This TCR beta chain was identified during a study of T cell responses to AZD1222 COVID-19 vaccine. In the study overall: Both about-4-week and about-12-week second-dose recipients were combined. Study observations and caveats: Donors were chiefly white British, with a greater number of females, and clonal diversity was perhaps underestimated.

Here immunoSEQ multiplex PCR was the method, and the copy in TCRdb shows in-frame clones only, minus some. Among about 150,000 clones listed, approximately 93% were seen once. As to this clone: The antigen is not known.

Material: peripheral blood, obtained on day 0 of AZD1222 vaccination. The source of this sequence is an adult in good health.

CDR3: CASSASGLAYEQYF. The CDR3, as DNA: TGTGCCAGCAGCGCCTCGGGACTAGCTTACGAGCAGTACTTC. The chain carries TRBV9 and TRBJ2-7; the match to TRBD2 covers 9 bases. The CDR3 loop spans 14 amino acids. V lost 3 bases, J lost 4 bases, and 5 bases stayed unmatched. Germline loops: CDR1 SGDLS, CDR2 YYNGEE.